A selection of T cell receptor beta chains follows, all from one sample in a study of blood T cell repertoires in COVID-19. Libraries were prepared by immunoSEQ multiplex PCR; TCRdb keeps only in-frame clonotypes and omits some of them. The sample holds approximately 210,000 clones, about four fifths seen once. Specimen: peripheral blood. These receptors were collected from a middle-aged woman with active or convalescent COVID-19. Each CDR3 is given with its conserved first and last residue. Each record gives: V gene, clone size, J gene, CDR3 length, D gene, CDR3 DNA, CDR3 protein. The D gene is left open where the match is weak. Clone size is shown for a subset of rows, as once, few, many or a class of expanded clone.

V: TRBV11-3; size: NA; J: TRBJ1-1; length: 13; D: NA; DNA: TGTGCCAGCAGCTTAGATACGAGGACTGAAGCTTTCTTT; CDR3: CASSLDTRTEAFF
V: TRBV9; size: NA; J: TRBJ2-3; length: 17; D: NA; DNA: TGTGCCAGCAGCGTAGCCCCCCAGGGCCCCGGTACAGATACGCAGTATTTT; CDR3: CASSVAPQGPGTDTQYF
V: TRBV18; size: once; J: TRBJ1-1; length: 14; D: NA; DNA: TGTGCCAGCTCACCGGGGGGGAGCGACGGCCGGGCTTTCTTT; CDR3: CASSPGGSDGRAFF
V: TRBV4-1; size: NA; J: TRBJ1-1; length: 14; D: NA; DNA: TGCGCCAGCAGCCACCTTGCAGTGAACACTGAAGCTTTCTTT; CDR3: CASSHLAVNTEAFF
V: TRBV12-3/TRBV12-4; size: NA; J: TRBJ2-7; length: 12; D: NA; DNA: TGTGCCAGCAGTTACGGGAACTACGAGCAGTACTTC; CDR3: CASSYGNYEQYF
V: TRBV29-1; size: NA; J: TRBJ1-3; length: 14; D: TRBD1; DNA: TGCAGCGTTGGACAGGGGACGATGTGGGACACCATATATTTT; CDR3: CSVGQGTMWDTIYF
V: TRBV7-9; size: NA; J: TRBJ1-1; length: 13; D: TRBD1; DNA: TGTGCCAGCAGCTTAGCAGGGGGCGATGAAGCTTTCTTT; CDR3: CASSLAGGDEAFF
V: TRBV6-2/TRBV6-3; size: NA; J: TRBJ2-3; length: 15; D: TRBD2; DNA: TGTGCCAGCAGCTGGGGGGGAGGGCCGACAGATACGCAGTATTTT; CDR3: CASSWGGGPTDTQYF
V: TRBV11-3; size: NA; J: TRBJ2-7; length: 16; D: NA; DNA: TGTGCCAGCAGCTCCTTCGAAGGCGGGACTGGACACGAGCAGTACTTC; CDR3: CASSSFEGGTGHEQYF
V: TRBV24-1; size: NA; J: TRBJ2-5; length: 15; D: NA; DNA: TGTGCCACCAGTGATTCAAGGCGGCTCGGGGAGACCCAGTACTTC; CDR3: CATSDSRRLGETQYF
V: TRBV14; size: once; J: TRBJ1-1; length: 15; D: NA; DNA: TGTGCCAGCAGCCACCCCCCCGGGATAAACACTGAAGCTTTCTTT; CDR3: CASSHPPGINTEAFF
V: TRBV25-1; size: NA; J: TRBJ2-1; length: 16; D: TRBD1; DNA: TGTGCCAGCAGTGATCCAGGGGGTTTGAGGCTCGATGAGCAGTTCTTC; CDR3: CASSDPGGLRLDEQFF
V: TRBV3-1/TRBV3-2; size: NA; J: TRBJ2-7; length: 15; D: TRBD1; DNA: TGTGCCAGCAGCGCATCCGGGACAGGGCTAGGCGAGCAGTACTTC; CDR3: CASSASGTGLGEQYF
V: TRBV19; size: NA; J: TRBJ2-5; length: 14; D: NA; DNA: TGTGCCAGTAGTATCGGGCGGGAACAAGAGACCCAGTACTTC; CDR3: CASSIGREQETQYF
V: TRBV6-5; size: once; J: TRBJ2-2; length: 14; D: NA; DNA: TGTGCCAGCAGGGCTAGACTAGAACCCGGGGAGCTGTTTTTT; CDR3: CASRARLEPGELFF
V: TRBV7-9; size: NA; J: TRBJ2-5; length: 16; D: NA; DNA: TGTGCCAGCGGAGGGTCGAACACACGGTACCAAGAGACCCAGTACTTC; CDR3: CASGGSNTRYQETQYF